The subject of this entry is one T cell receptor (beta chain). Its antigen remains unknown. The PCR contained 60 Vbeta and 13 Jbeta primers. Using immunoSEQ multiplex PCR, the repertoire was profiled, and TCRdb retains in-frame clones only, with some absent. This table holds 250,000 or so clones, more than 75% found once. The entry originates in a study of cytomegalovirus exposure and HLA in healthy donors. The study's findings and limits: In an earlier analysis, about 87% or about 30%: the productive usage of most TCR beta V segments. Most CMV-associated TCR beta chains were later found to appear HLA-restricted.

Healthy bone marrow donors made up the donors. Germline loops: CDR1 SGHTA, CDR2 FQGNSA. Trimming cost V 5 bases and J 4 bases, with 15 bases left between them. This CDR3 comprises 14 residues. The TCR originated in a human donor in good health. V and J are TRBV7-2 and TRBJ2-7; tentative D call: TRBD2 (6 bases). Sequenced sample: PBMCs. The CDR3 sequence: CASSETRRSYEQYF. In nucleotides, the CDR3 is TGTGCCAGCAGCGAGACTAGGAGGTCTTACGAGCAGTACTTC.